The 28 T cell receptor beta chains reported below all come from one sample, sequenced in a study of T-cell memory formation after mild COVID-19. TCRdb processed the 5' RACE reads anew with MiXCR; each CDR3 protein has one entry. The sample has 170,000 or so distinct CDR3 sequences, 20% to 25% seen once. Material for sequencing was PBMCs or a T cell subset sorted from them (not recorded which). Source of these receptors: an adult woman who had mild COVID-19 (a few samples of this study predate the infection). Cell type and time point are not known.

The chain recombines TRBV18 with TRBJ1-5; D is unclear. The CDR3 covers 16 residues. The germline gives CDR1 KGHSH, CDR2 LQKENI. Trimming took 4 bases from V and 2 from J, leaving 15 bases between them. CDR3 DNA sequence: TGTGCCAGCTCACGCGGGAGGGCGCTTGGCAATCAGCCCCAGCATTTT. Its translation: CASSRGRALGNQPQHF.

This clonotype was counted only a few times. This chain uses TRBV20-1 with TRBJ2-1, with D hard to call. This CDR3 contains 13 residues. Germline-derived CDR1 and CDR2 are DFQATT and SNEGSKA (reference sequence). Trimming cost V 6 bases and J 4 bases, with 13 bases left between them. CDR3 coding DNA: TGCAGTGCGAACTATCAGGCGTACAATGAGCAGTTCTTC. It specifies CSANYQAYNEQFF.

This chain uses TRBV12-3 or TRBV12-4 with TRBJ2-1; no clear D. CDR3 length: 13 amino acids. Trimming removed 5 bases at V and 3 bases at J, with 8 bases between. The CDR3 nucleotides read TGTGCCAGCAGTCGGACGCTCTACAATGAGCAGTTCTTC. Its protein is CASSRTLYNEQFF.

The chain has TRBV9 and TRBJ2-1; D uncertain. Germline lookup yields CDR1 SGDLS and CDR2 YYNGEE. Trimming removed 4 bases from V and 8 bases from J, with 10 bases in between. The CDR3 length is 12 residues. Here the CDR3 DNA reads TGTGCCAGCAGCCCGCTGTTAGATGAGCAGTTCTTC. Protein: CASSPLLDEQFF.

The chain couples TRBV29-1 to TRBJ2-5; perhaps TRBD1 as D (5 bases). Germline values: CDR1 SQVTM, CDR2 ANQGSEA. V dropped 4 bases and J dropped 4 bases, with 10 bases sitting between them. The CDR3 length is 12 residues. The CDR3 DNA follows: TGCAGCGTTGGGGCTGGGGCAGAGACCCAGTACTTC. As protein: CSVGAGAETQYF.

The chain has TRBV24-1 and TRBJ2-2; the D is unclear. CDR3 size: 11 residues. From germline, CDR1 is KGHDR and CDR2 SFDVKD. V lost 9 bases to trimming and J lost 5 bases, with 6 bases between them. The CDR3 region is CATGVTGELFF. The CDR3 DNA reads as TGTGCCACCGGCGTTACCGGGGAGCTGTTTTTT.

This clonotype was picked up a small number of times. This chain's CDR3 is CASSSSPWGTEAFF. CDR3 nucleotides: TGTGCCAGCAGTTCTTCCCCGTGGGGCACTGAAGCTTTCTTT. J is TRBJ1-1 and V is TRBV6-5; D gene ambiguous. The CDR3 is 14 residues long. Trimming cost V 4 bases and J 4 bases, with 13 bases left between them. Germline CDR1 reads MNHEY; CDR2 reads SVGAGI.

In its sample, this clonotype was seen a few times. V is TRBV3-1 and J is TRBJ1-2; TRBD1 agrees at 9 bases. The germline V gene encodes CDR1 LGHDT and CDR2 YNNKEL (reference sequence). The ends lost 3 bases at V and 7 bases at J; junction bases unmatched: 18. The CDR3 runs 18 residues. CDR3 in DNA: TGTGCCAGCAGCCATGAGCTGCCCGGGACAGGGTCAATGAGTGGCTACACCTTC. It encodes CASSHELPGTGSMSGYTF.

The chain has TRBV24-1 and TRBJ2-1; 10 nucleotides align to TRBD2. The CDR3 length is 16 residues. Trimming took 2 bases from V and 8 from J; bases not matched to a gene: 8. Germline V gene sequence: CDR1 KGHDR, CDR2 SFDVKD. CDR3 in amino acids: CATSDSYGLAADEQFF. The CDR3 DNA sequence: TGTGCCACCAGTGATTCATACGGACTAGCGGCGGATGAGCAGTTCTTC.

This clonotype showed up just a few times. The chain recombines TRBV7-6 with TRBJ2-1; 8 positions match TRBD2. The length of the CDR3 is 15 residues. J was trimmed by 3 bases and V by 2 bases; bases with no gene match: 3. Germline-derived CDR1 and CDR2 are SGHVS and FNYEAQ. CDR3 loop: CASSLRGGNYNEQFF. CDR3 bases: TGTGCCAGCAGCTTACGGGGGGGAAACTACAATGAGCAGTTCTTC.

A few counts support this clonotype. The chain joins TRBV2 to TRBJ2-2; D call uncertain. The CDR3 is made up of 14 amino acids. Germline loops: CDR1 SNHLY, CDR2 FYNNEI. V gave up 6 bases and J gave up 0 bases, with 8 bases separating them. CDR3: CASSADPNTGELFF. In DNA, the CDR3 is TGTGCCAGCAGCGCCGACCCGAACACCGGGGAGCTGTTTTTT.

The chain has TRBV2 and TRBJ1-1; D gene ambiguous. Trimming left V 1 base short and J 0 bases short, with 12 bases between. In germline, CDR1 is SNHLY, CDR2 FYNNEI. The CDR3 contains 16 residues. The CDR3 reads CASSEEFRRMNTEAFF. As DNA, the CDR3 is TGTGCCAGCAGTGAAGAATTCAGGCGGATGAACACTGAAGCTTTCTTT.

The chain recombines TRBV7-9 with TRBJ2-7; no clear D gene. Deletions cut 6 bases from V and 3 bases from J, with 12 bases between. The CDR3 totals 13 residues. Germline V gene data show CDR1 as SEHNR and CDR2 as FQNEAQ (reference sequence). In nucleotides, the CDR3 is TGTGCCAGCAGTTACCCCACCCTCTACGAGCAGTACTTC. Residues: CASSYPTLYEQYF.

This clonotype has more than one count but fewer than ten. This sequence joins TRBV7-2 and TRBJ2-7; D might be TRBD2 (5 bases). The germline CDR1 and CDR2 sequences are SGHTA and FQGNSA. The germline V and J ends were trimmed by 7 bases and 0 bases, with 13 bases remaining between them. The CDR3 covers 14 residues. The CDR3 DNA sequence: TGTGCCAGCACCAAGCCGGGAAGCTCCTACGAGCAGTACTTC. This encodes CASTKPGSSYEQYF.

This clonotype has just a few counts. The chain uses TRBV29-1 and TRBJ2-3; D not resolved. CDR3 length equals 12 residues. V shed 3 bases and J shed 1 base, with 5 bases lying between them. The V gene's germline CDR1 is SQVTM and CDR2 ANQGSEA. The CDR3 protein is CSVDTGTDTQYF. CDR3 DNA sequence: TGCAGCGTTGACACAGGCACAGATACGCAGTATTTT.

The chain employs TRBV12-3 or TRBV12-4 and TRBJ2-5; TRBD2 is a possible D gene (6 bases). V shed 4 bases and J shed 5 bases, with 14 bases lying between them. The CDR3 is 14 residues long. CDR3 coding DNA: TGTGCCAGCAGTTCCGCTAGCGTATTGGAGACCCAGTACTTC. Protein sequence: CASSSASVLETQYF.

For this clonotype: One end of the junction fails to match germline, which may point to a read error. The CDR3 DNA is TGTGCCAGCAGCTTACCGGCGGGGGCATACAATGAGCAGTTCTTT. It codes for CASSLPAGAYNEQFF. The rearrangement links TRBV7-6 to TRBJ2-1, with D perhaps TRBD2 (7 bases). CDR1 and CDR2 (germline): SGHVS, FNYEAQ. CDR3 length: 15 amino acids.

This clonotype was detected only a few times. The CDR3 DNA reads as TGTGCCAGCAGTTCTTATACGACAGGAAGCAATCAGCCCCAGCATTTT. It encodes CASSSYTTGSNQPQHF. The V call is TRBV28, the J call TRBJ1-5; maybe TRBD1 (6 bases). Germline lookup yields CDR1 MDHEN and CDR2 SYDVKM. V was shortened by 4 bases and J by 1 base, with 14 bases between the two germline ends. CDR3 length equals 16 residues.

V gene TRBV5-5 combines with J gene TRBJ2-3, with D possibly TRBD1 on 6 matching bases. Per the germline V gene, CDR1 is SGHKS and CDR2 is YYEKEE (reference sequence). CDR3 size: 15 residues. V gave up 5 bases and J gave up 3 bases, with 16 bases separating them. In DNA form, the CDR3 reads TGTGCCAGCAGTTACAGGGAAGCGGAGACAGATACGCAGTATTTT. Its translation is CASSYREAETDTQYF.

The gene calls are TRBV6-5 and TRBJ2-2, with D perhaps matching TRBD1 (5 bases). Trimming took 5 bases from V and 5 from J, leaving 15 bases between them. The CDR3 length is 15 residues. Per the germline V gene, CDR1 is MNHEY and CDR2 is SVGAGI. DNA of the CDR3: TGTGCCAGCAGTCCTAACGGCCAGGGAACCGGGGAGCTGTTTTTT. Protein sequence: CASSPNGQGTGELFF.

The V gene is TRBV4-1, the J gene TRBJ2-3; TRBD1 matches 7 bases. The CDR3 is 16 amino acids. Per germline, CDR1 MGHRA and CDR2 YSYEKL. V lost 4 bases to trimming and J lost 4 bases; unmatched junction nucleotides: 11. The CDR3 here is CASSRQGRISADTQYF. The DNA for the CDR3 is TGCGCCAGCAGCCGACAGGGAAGGATTTCGGCAGATACGCAGTATTTT.

V is TRBV6-1 and J is TRBJ2-1, with 10 bases lining up with TRBD2. The CDR3 covers 15 residues. V lost 2 bases, J lost 3 bases, and 1 base stayed unmatched. Germline CDR1 is MNHNS and CDR2 is SASEGT. The CDR3: CASSELAGDYNEQFF. CDR3 bases: TGTGCCAGCAGTGAACTAGCGGGGGACTACAATGAGCAGTTCTTC.

Worth noting for this clonotype: The junction and the germline gene differ at one end; a read error may be behind it. The V gene is TRBV6-2 or TRBV6-3, the J gene TRBJ2-1; 7 bases align to TRBD2. Germline lookup yields CDR1 MNHEY and CDR2 SVGEGT. This CDR3 is 15 amino acids long. CDR3 loop: CASSYPRELNNKQFF. CDR3 coding DNA: TGTGCCAGCAGTTATCCGCGGGAGCTGAACAATAAGCAGTTCTTC.

The J gene is TRBJ2-7, the V gene TRBV6-1; D may match TRBD1 or TRBD2 (5 bases each). The germline V gene has CDR1 MNHNS and CDR2 SASEGT. Trimming stripped 3 bases from V and 1 base from J, with 13 bases between. This CDR3 contains 15 residues. CDR3 protein: CASSEGRSGSYEQYF. CDR3 DNA: TGTGCCAGCAGTGAGGGACGATCGGGATCCTACGAGCAGTACTTC.

The V call is TRBV4-1, the J call TRBJ1-4; the D is unclear. Germline-derived CDR1 and CDR2 are MGHRA and YSYEKL. This CDR3 contains 13 residues. Trimming cost V 3 bases and J 5 bases, with 7 bases left between them. The CDR3 nucleotides read TGCGCCAGCAGCCAGACACTAAATGAAAAACTGTTTTTT. Translating it yields CASSQTLNEKLFF.

This clonotype was found a few times. This sequence joins TRBV4-1 and TRBJ2-7; 8 bases align to TRBD1. The V and J ends lost 6 bases and 5 bases, in that order; junction bases with no gene match: 12. This CDR3 has 15 residues. Germline V CDR1 and CDR2: MGHRA, YSYEKL. The CDR3 bases are TGCGCCAGCAGTCGAGAGGACAGGGTGGGGCACGAGCAGTACTTC. Its translation is CASSREDRVGHEQYF.

This clonotype was observed a few times. The chain recombines TRBV4-3 with TRBJ2-7; the D gene is possibly TRBD2 (6 bases). In germline, CDR1 is LGHNA, CDR2 YSLEER. The CDR3 is made up of 16 amino acids. Between the trimmed V and J ends, which lost 2 bases and 1 base, there was a span of 15 bases. The CDR3 loop is CASSQSRDFLSYEQYF. CDR3 DNA: TGCGCCAGCAGCCAATCCAGGGACTTTTTATCCTACGAGCAGTACTTC.

J is TRBJ2-1 and V is TRBV7-2; 12 bases fit TRBD2. Per germline, CDR1 SGHTA and CDR2 FQGNSA. Trimming took 4 bases from V and 4 from J; bases not matched to a gene: 8. This CDR3 is 17 amino acids long. The CDR3 sequence is CASSSRLAGEGYNEQFF. CDR3 DNA: TGTGCCAGCAGCTCTCGACTAGCGGGAGAGGGGTACAATGAGCAGTTCTTC. The whole variable domain, remainder taken from reference TRBV7-2 and TRBJ2-1, is GAGVSQSPSNKVTEKGKDVELRCDPISGHTALYWYRQSLGQGLEFLIYFQGNSAPDKSGLPSDRFSAERTGGSVSTLTIQRTQQEDSAVYLCASSSRLAGEGYNEQFFGPGTRLTVL.